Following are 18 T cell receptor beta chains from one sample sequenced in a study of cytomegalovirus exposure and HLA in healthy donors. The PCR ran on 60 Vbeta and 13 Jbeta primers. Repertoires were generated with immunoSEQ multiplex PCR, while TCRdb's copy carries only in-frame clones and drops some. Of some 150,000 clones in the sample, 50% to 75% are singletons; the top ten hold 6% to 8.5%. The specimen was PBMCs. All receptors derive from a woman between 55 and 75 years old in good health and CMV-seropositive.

DNA of the CDR3: TGTGCCAGCAGCTTTTGGCAGGGGCATAACACCGGGGAGCTGTTTTTT. It codes for CASSFWQGHNTGELFF. The chain employs TRBV7-9 and TRBJ2-2; D might be TRBD1 (6 bases). This CDR3 has 16 amino acids. V was pared by 3 bases and J by 2 bases, with 13 bases between. Germline loops: CDR1 SEHNR, CDR2 FQNEAQ (reference sequence).

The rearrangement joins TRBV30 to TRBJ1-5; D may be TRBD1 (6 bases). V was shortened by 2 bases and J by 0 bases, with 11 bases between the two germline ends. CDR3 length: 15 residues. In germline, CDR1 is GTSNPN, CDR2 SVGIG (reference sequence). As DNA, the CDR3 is TGTGCCTGGAGTACGCTGGGGGCTAGCAATCAGCCCCAGCATTTT. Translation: CAWSTLGASNQPQHF.

The CDR3 reads CASSDRLAGELSRTDTQYF. The CDR3 DNA reads TGTGCCAGCAGCGATCGACTAGCGGGAGAATTGTCGAGGACAGATACGCAGTATTTT. This chain joins TRBV13 and TRBJ2-3; TRBD2 matches at 12 bases. Looked up from germline, CDR1 is PRHDT and CDR2 is FYEKMQ (reference sequence). J lost 3 bases, V lost 5 bases, and 15 bases had no gene match. The CDR3 loop spans 19 amino acids.

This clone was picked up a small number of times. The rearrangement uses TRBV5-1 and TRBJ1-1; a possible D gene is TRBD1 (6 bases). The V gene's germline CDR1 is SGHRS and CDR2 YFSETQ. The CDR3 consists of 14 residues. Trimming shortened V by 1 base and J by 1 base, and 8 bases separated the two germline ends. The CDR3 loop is CASSLMDRNTEAFF. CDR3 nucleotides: TGCGCCAGCAGCTTGATGGACAGGAACACTGAAGCTTTCTTT.

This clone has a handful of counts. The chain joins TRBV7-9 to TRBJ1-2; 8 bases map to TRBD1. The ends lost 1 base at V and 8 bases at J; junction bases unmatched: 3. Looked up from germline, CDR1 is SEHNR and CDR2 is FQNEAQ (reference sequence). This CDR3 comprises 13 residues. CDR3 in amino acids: CASSLETGVGYTF. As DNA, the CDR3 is TGTGCCAGCAGCTTAGAGACAGGGGTCGGCTACACCTTC. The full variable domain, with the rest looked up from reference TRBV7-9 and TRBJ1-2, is DTGVSQNPRHKITKRGQNVTFRCDPISEHNRLYWYRQTLGQGPEFLTYFQNEAQLEKSRLLSDRFSAERPKGSFSTLEIQRTEQGDSAMYLCASSLETGVGYTFGSGTRLTVV.

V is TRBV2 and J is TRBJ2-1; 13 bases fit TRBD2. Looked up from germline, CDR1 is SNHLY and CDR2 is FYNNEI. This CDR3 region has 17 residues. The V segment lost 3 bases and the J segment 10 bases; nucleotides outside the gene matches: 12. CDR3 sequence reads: CASSDAATSGRAKEQFF. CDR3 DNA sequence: TGTGCCAGCAGTGACGCAGCAACTAGCGGGAGGGCCAAGGAGCAGTTCTTC.

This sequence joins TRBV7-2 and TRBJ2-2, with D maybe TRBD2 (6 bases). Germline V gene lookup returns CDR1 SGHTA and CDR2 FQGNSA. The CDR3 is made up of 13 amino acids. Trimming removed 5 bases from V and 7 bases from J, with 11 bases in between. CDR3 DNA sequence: TGTGCCAGCAGCCTAGGGACTCGCGGGGAGCTGTTTTTT. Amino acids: CASSLGTRGELFF.

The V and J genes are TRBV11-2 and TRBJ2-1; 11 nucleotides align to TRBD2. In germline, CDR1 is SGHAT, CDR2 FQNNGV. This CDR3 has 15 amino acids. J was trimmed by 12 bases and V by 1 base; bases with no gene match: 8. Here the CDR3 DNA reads TGTGCCAGCAGCTTAGGACTAGCGGGGTCCAGGGGGCAGTTCTTC. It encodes CASSLGLAGSRGQFF. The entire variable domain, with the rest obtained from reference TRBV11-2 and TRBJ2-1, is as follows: EAGVAQSPRYKIIEKRQSVAFWCNPISGHATLYWYQQILGQGPKLLIQFQNNGVVDDSQLPKDRFSAERLKGVDSTLKIQPAKLEDSAVYLCASSLGLAGSRGQFFGPGTRLTVL.

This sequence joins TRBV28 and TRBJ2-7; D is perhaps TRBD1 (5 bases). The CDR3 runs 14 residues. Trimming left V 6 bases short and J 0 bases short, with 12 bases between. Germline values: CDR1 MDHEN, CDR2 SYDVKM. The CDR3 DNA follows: TGTGCCAGCAGACCCATAGGGGTCTCCTACGAGCAGTACTTC. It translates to CASRPIGVSYEQYF.

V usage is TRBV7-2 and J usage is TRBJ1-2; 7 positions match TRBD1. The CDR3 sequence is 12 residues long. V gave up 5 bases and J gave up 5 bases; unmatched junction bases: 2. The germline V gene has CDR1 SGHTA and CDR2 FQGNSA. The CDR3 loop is CASSVRGYGYTF. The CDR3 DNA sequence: TGTGCCAGCAGCGTCAGGGGGTATGGCTACACCTTC.

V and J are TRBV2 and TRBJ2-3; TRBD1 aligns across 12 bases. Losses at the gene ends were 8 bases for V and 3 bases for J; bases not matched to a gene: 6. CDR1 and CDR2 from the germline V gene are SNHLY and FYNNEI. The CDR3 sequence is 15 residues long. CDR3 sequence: CASVRDRGRTDTQYF. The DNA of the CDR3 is TGTGCCAGCGTTCGGGACAGGGGGCGAACAGATACGCAGTATTTT.

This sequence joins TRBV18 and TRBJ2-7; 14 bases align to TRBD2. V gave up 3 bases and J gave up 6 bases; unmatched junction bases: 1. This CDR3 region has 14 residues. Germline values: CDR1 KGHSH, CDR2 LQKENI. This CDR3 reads CASSPGLAGVEQYF. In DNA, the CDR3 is TGTGCCAGCTCACCGGGACTAGCGGGAGTCGAGCAGTACTTC.

The CDR3 spells CASSLTPAGAGELFF. CDR3 nucleotides: TGTGCCAGCAGCTTGACACCGGCCGGGGCCGGGGAGCTGTTTTTT. The J gene is TRBJ2-2, the V gene TRBV7-9, with D tentatively TRBD2 (5 bases). CDR1 and CDR2 (germline): SEHNR, FQNEAQ (reference sequence). V was clipped by 3 bases and J by 6 bases, with 14 bases between them. The CDR3 runs to 15 residues.

The CDR3 sequence is CASSPGSTRDTQYF. The CDR3 nucleotides read TGTGCCAGCAGCCCTGGGTCGACTAGGGATACGCAGTATTTT. The chain employs TRBV7-2 and TRBJ2-3, with D perhaps TRBD2 (6 bases). V lost 5 bases, J lost 6 bases, and 15 bases lay in between. Per germline, CDR1 SGHTA and CDR2 FQGNSA. The CDR3 runs 14 residues.

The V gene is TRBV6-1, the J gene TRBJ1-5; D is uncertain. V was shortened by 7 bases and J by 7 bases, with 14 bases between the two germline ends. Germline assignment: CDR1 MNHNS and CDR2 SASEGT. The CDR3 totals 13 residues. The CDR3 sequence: CASMVRNRQPQHF. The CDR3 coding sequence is TGTGCCAGCATGGTGCGGAACCGCCAGCCCCAGCATTTT.

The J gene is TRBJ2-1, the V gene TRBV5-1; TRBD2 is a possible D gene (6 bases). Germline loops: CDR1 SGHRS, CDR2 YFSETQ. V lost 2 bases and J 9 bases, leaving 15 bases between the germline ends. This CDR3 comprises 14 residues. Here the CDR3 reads CASSFRIAASEQFF. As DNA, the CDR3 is TGCGCCAGCAGCTTCCGTATAGCGGCAAGTGAGCAGTTCTTC. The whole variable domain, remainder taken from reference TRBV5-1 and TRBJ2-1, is KAGVTQTPRYLIKTRGQQVTLSCSPISGHRSVSWYQQTPGQGLQFLFEYFSETQRNKGNFPGRFSGRQFSNSRSEMNVSTLELGDSALYLCASSFRIAASEQFFGPGTRLTVL.

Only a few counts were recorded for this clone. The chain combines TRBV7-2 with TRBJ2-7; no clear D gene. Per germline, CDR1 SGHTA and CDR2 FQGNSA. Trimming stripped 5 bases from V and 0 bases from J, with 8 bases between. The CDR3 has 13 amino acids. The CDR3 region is CASSGQDSYEQYF. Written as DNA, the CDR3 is TGTGCCAGCAGCGGGCAGGACTCCTACGAGCAGTACTTC.

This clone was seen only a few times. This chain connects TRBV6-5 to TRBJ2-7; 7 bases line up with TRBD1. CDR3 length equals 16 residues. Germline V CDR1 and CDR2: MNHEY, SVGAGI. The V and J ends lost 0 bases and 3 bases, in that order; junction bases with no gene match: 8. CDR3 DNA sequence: TGTGCCAGCAGTTACTCGATGGGACAGCTTAACTACGAGCAGTACTTC. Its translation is CASSYSMGQLNYEQYF.